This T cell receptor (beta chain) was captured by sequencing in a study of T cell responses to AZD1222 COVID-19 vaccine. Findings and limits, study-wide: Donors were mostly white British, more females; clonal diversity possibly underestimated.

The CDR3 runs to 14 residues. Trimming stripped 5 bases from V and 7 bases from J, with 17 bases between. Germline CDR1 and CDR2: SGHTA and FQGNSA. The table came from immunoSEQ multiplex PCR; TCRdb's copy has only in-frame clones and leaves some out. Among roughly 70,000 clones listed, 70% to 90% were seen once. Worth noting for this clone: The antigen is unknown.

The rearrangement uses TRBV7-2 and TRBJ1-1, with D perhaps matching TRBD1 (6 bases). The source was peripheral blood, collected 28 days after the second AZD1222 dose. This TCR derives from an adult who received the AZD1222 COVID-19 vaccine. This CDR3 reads CASSPSWGQIEAFF. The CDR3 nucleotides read TGTGCCAGCAGCCCCAGTTGGGGGCAGATTGAAGCTTTCTTT. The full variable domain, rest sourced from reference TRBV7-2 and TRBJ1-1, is GAGVSQSPSNKVTEKGKDVELRCDPISGHTALYWYRQSLGQGLEFLIYFQGNSAPDKSGLPSDRFSAERTGGSVSTLTIQRTQQEDSAVYLCASSPSWGQIEAFFGQGTRLTVV.